Listed below are T cell receptor beta chains from one sample, sequenced in a study of T cells in Graves' hyperthyroidism and ophthalmopathy. TCRdb analysed the multiplex PCR reads with MiXCR anew, one entry per CDR3 protein. The repertoire includes nearly 250,000 distinct CDR3 sequences, about 24% of them detected once, and roughly 32% sits in the top ten. The sequenced material came from blood. These TCRs come from a woman aged 40 to 50 with Graves' ophthalmopathy. Both conserved end residues are part of each CDR3. A D gene is named only where the DNA matches it firmly. Clone size is stated in some rows and not others, as once, few, many or a class when expanded.

TRBD1	many	TRBV28	TRBJ2-4	CASPAKSGQFNIQYF	TGTGCCAGCCCCGCAAAATCGGGACAGTTTAACATTCAGTACTTC
.	many	TRBV4-1	TRBJ1-2	CASSQDQTVHYGYTF	TGCGCCAGCAGCCAAGACCAGACTGTGCACTATGGCTACACCTTC
.	.	TRBV28	TRBJ1-2	CASSLLGANYGYTF	TGTGCCAGCAGTTTATTGGGGGCTAACTATGGCTACACCTTC
.	many	TRBV28	TRBJ2-2	CASSLSLVAGELFF	TGTGCCAGCAGTTTATCTTTGGTCGCCGGGGAGCTGTTTTTT
TRBD1	many	TRBV12-3/TRBV12-4	TRBJ1-1	CASSLDRGWTEAFF	TGTGCCAGCAGTTTGGACAGGGGGTGGACTGAAGCTTTCTTT
.	.	TRBV12-5	TRBJ2-5	CASGSKLLGQETQYF	TGTGCTAGTGGTTCGAAATTACTCGGGCAAGAGACCCAGTACTTC
TRBD1	many	TRBV6-2/TRBV6-3	TRBJ2-7	CASSYGQEIYEQYF	TGTGCCAGCAGTTACGGACAGGAGATCTACGAGCAGTACTTC
.	many	TRBV5-1	TRBJ1-6	CASSRSRENNSPLHF	TGCGCCAGCAGCCGCTCCAGGGAGAATAATTCACCCCTCCACTTT
.	many	TRBV19	TRBJ1-1	CASNRGAEAFF	TGTGCCAGTAACCGAGGGGCTGAAGCTTTCTTT
.	.	TRBV27	TRBJ1-1	CASSMRRGETEAFF	TGTGCCAGCAGCATGAGGAGGGGAGAGACTGAAGCTTTCTTT
.	.	TRBV27	TRBJ1-1	CASSSYGQTAMNTEAFF	TGTGCCAGCAGTTCCTACGGACAGACAGCTATGAACACTGAAGCTTTCTTT
.	many	TRBV4-2	TRBJ1-1	CASSQEEGNTEAFF	TGTGCCAGCAGCCAAGAAGAAGGGAACACTGAAGCTTTCTTT
TRBD2	many	TRBV11-1	TRBJ2-7	CASSLALAGERRSYEQYF	TGTGCCAGCAGCTTAGCTCTAGCGGGAGAGAGACGCTCCTACGAGCAGTACTTC
TRBD1	many	TRBV29-1	TRBJ2-7	CSVEPGQGYEQYF	TGCAGCGTTGAACCGGGACAGGGTTACGAGCAGTACTTC
TRBD1	.	TRBV12-3/TRBV12-4	TRBJ2-5	CASSPPGGVKGTQYF	TGTGCCAGCAGTCCTCCAGGGGGCGTCAAGGGGACCCAGTACTTC
.	.	TRBV6-2/TRBV6-3	TRBJ1-1	CASILAGTMNTEAFF	TGTGCCTCCATTCTGGCAGGGACCATGAACACTGAAGCTTTCTTT
TRBD1	.	TRBV12-3/TRBV12-4	TRBJ1-1	CAVNRGPLEAFF	TGTGCCGTTAACAGGGGCCCCTTAGAAGCTTTCTTT
.	many	TRBV28	TRBJ2-2	CASSRPLNTGELFF	TGTGCCAGCAGCCGGCCCCTGAACACCGGGGAGCTGTTTTTT
TRBD1	many	TRBV6-1	TRBJ1-2	CASRSTGASGYTF	TGTGCCAGCAGAAGCACAGGGGCTAGCGGCTACACCTTC
TRBD2	many	TRBV14	TRBJ2-7	CASSQAVLAGENEQYF	TGTGCCAGCAGCCAAGCCGTACTAGCGGGAGAAAACGAGCAGTACTTC
TRBD2	.	TRBV7-8	TRBJ2-7	CASSLRTRGEQYF	TGTGCCAGCAGCTTAAGGACTAGAGGGGAGCAGTACTTC
.	once	TRBV28	TRBJ1-5	CASSNRGGSNQPQHF	TGTGCCAGCAGTAATCGTGGGGGAAGCAATCAGCCCCAGCATTTT
.	many	TRBV6-5	TRBJ1-1	CASSYSPGGFMNTEAFF	TGTGCCAGCAGTTACTCACCGGGGGGCTTTATGAACACTGAAGCTTTCTTT
.	few	TRBV12-3/TRBV12-4	TRBJ1-1	CASSFSYGGSRSAEAFF	TGTGCCAGCAGTTTTAGTTATGGGGGTAGTCGTAGCGCTGAAGCTTTCTTT
.	.	TRBV15	TRBJ2-7	CATSRDPGDSSYEQYF	TGTGCCACCAGCAGAGATCCAGGGGACTCCTCCTACGAGCAGTACTTC
TRBD2	once	TRBV15	TRBJ2-7	CATSRSRGGSYEQYF	TGTGCCACCAGCAGAAGCCGGGGGGGTTCCTACGAGCAGTACTTC
TRBD1	many	TRBV19	TRBJ2-7	CASSIDGAGGHSYEQYF	TGTGCCAGTAGTATAGATGGCGCAGGGGGCCACTCCTACGAGCAGTACTTC
.	medium-sized	TRBV28	TRBJ2-5	CASTFRAGETQYF	TGTGCCAGTACCTTTAGGGCCGGAGAGACCCAGTACTTC
.	many	TRBV10-3	TRBJ2-7	CAISVGLYEQYF	TGTGCCATCAGTGTGGGACTGTACGAGCAGTACTTC
.	few	TRBV11-2	TRBJ2-5	CASTLGTGRTQYF	TGTGCCAGCACCCTCGGGACTGGACGGACCCAGTACTTC
.	.	TRBV4-1	TRBJ2-2	CASSQEWGQGYTGELFF	TGCGCCAGCAGCCAAGAGTGGGGGCAGGGATACACCGGGGAGCTGTTTTTT
.	.	TRBV15	TRBJ1-1	CATRKRRQNTEAFF	TGTGCCACCAGGAAGAGACGGCAGAACACTGAAGCTTTCTTT
.	.	TRBV28	TRBJ1-2	CASRVGGAHGYTF	TGTGCCAGCAGGGTTGGGGGGGCGCATGGCTACACCTTC
.	.	TRBV27	TRBJ1-2	CASSPQGRYGYTF	TGTGCCAGCAGCCCACAGGGTCGATATGGCTACACCTTC
.	many	TRBV7-9	TRBJ2-7	CASSLVDLPLEEQYF	TGTGCCAGCAGCTTAGTGGACTTACCCTTGGAGGAGCAGTACTTC
.	many	TRBV29-1	TRBJ2-7	CSVYSGQEYEQYF	TGCAGCGTCTACTCGGGGCAGGAATACGAGCAGTACTTC
.	many	TRBV7-9	TRBJ1-1	CASNPRGRYTEAFF	TGTGCCAGCAACCCCCGAGGACGGTACACTGAAGCTTTCTTT
.	many	TRBV9	TRBJ2-7	CASSVVSTSYEQYF	TGTGCCAGCAGCGTAGTCAGTACCTCCTACGAGCAGTACTTC
.	.	TRBV28	TRBJ1-1	CASSASIPGAPEAFF	TGTGCCAGCAGCGCCAGCATTCCCGGGGCACCTGAAGCTTTCTTT
TRBD1	.	TRBV30	TRBJ1-2	CAWDPGQANYGYTF	TGTGCCTGGGACCCAGGACAGGCCAACTATGGCTACACCTTC
.	many	TRBV28	TRBJ2-7	CASSFGQIYEQYF	TGTGCCAGCAGTTTTGGACAAATCTACGAGCAGTACTTC
.	few	TRBV19	TRBJ1-5	CASSRGNQPQHF	TGTGCCAGTAGTCGGGGGAATCAGCCCCAGCATTTT
TRBD2	many	TRBV27	TRBJ2-7	CASSPSSGRFYEQYF	TGTGCCAGCAGTCCCTCTAGCGGGAGGTTCTACGAGCAGTACTTC
.	once	TRBV6-5	TRBJ1-2	CASSLYRQDGYTF	TGTGCCAGCAGTTTATACCGACAGGATGGCTACACCTTC
.	.	TRBV4-1	TRBJ2-7	CASGTGTDSYEQYF	TGCGCCAGCGGAACCGGGACGGACTCCTACGAGCAGTACTTC